These 16 T cell receptor beta chains originate from one sample sequenced in a study of T cell responses to AZD1222 COVID-19 vaccine (dated by TCRdb to the early 2020s). The method was the immunoSEQ multiplex PCR assay. As stored in TCRdb, this immuneACCESS dataset retains in-frame rearrangements with V and J assigned. A fraction of the clones does not appear; measured against another copy, unresolved V genes explain less than half of the discrepancy, and the remainder lacks a known reason. The sample profile shows about 100,000 clones; over 75% of them were found once. The ten biggest clones cover 4% to 4.5% of the sample. Read against the paper, the sample's time point label means: baseline before first vaccination. Read against the paper, the sample's treatment or condition label means: meningococcal conjugate vaccine given as trial control. Sequencing used peripheral blood, obtained on day 0 of MenACWY control vaccination. Every receptor here comes from an adult in good health.

The rearrangement joins TRBV7-2 to TRBJ1-3; maybe TRBD1 (5 bases). CDR1 is SGHTA and CDR2 is FQGNSA in the germline V gene. Trimming cost V 3 bases and J 2 bases, with 8 bases left between them. The CDR3 totals 14 residues. CDR3 amino acids: CASSFGAAGNTIYF. The CDR3 DNA is TGTGCCAGCAGCTTTGGGGCTGCTGGAAACACCATATATTTT. The variable domain in full, with the rest retrieved from reference TRBV7-2 and TRBJ1-3, is GAGVSQSPSNKVTEKGKDVELRCDPISGHTALYWYRQSLGQGLEFLIYFQGNSAPDKSGLPSDRFSAERTGGSVSTLTIQRTQQEDSAVYLCASSFGAAGNTIYFGEGSWLTVV.

The chain links TRBV6-5 to TRBJ1-2, with no clear D. Trimming took off 5 bases at V and 8 bases at J, with 21 bases between the two ends. The CDR3 has 15 amino acids. Per the germline V gene, CDR1 is MNHEY and CDR2 is SVGAGI. The CDR3: CASSMSIGIAAGYTF. For the CDR3, the DNA is TGTGCCAGCAGTATGTCGATTGGTATTGCGGCGGGCTACACCTTC.

This chain joins TRBV28 and TRBJ2-1; 11 bases match TRBD2. The V gene end was trimmed by 6 bases and the J gene end by 3 bases; junction bases not matched to a gene: 16. The CDR3 contains 19 residues. Germline V gene sequence: CDR1 MDHEN, CDR2 SYDVKM. CDR3 nucleotides: TGTGCCAGCAGGGAACCACTAGCGGGGGCGCCCGGGCGCTACAATGAGCAGTTCTTC. Translated, it gives CASREPLAGAPGRYNEQFF.

The V gene is TRBV3-1 (or the pseudogene TRBV3-2), the J gene TRBJ1-1; no definite D call. This CDR3 has 13 amino acids. Germline V gene sequence: CDR1 LGHDT, CDR2 YNNKEL (reference sequence). V was clipped by 1 base and J by 6 bases, with 9 bases between them. In nucleotides, the CDR3 is TGTGCCAGCAGCCAAGGGGCTTGGGCTGAAGCTTTCTTT. Amino acids: CASSQGAWAEAFF.

This chain links TRBV7-2 with TRBJ2-7; a weak D match, TRBD1 (5 bases). The CDR3 runs 13 residues. The germline gives CDR1 SGHTA, CDR2 FQGNSA. V shed 1 base and J shed 8 bases, with 12 bases lying between them. The CDR3 coding sequence is TGTGCCAGCAGCTTAGGCCAGGGAAGGCAGCAGTACTTC. It specifies CASSLGQGRQQYF.

V gene TRBV2 combines with J gene TRBJ2-7, with 8 bases fitting TRBD1. This CDR3 contains 16 residues. Losses at the gene ends were 7 bases for V and 7 bases for J; bases not matched to a gene: 18. Germline V lookup: CDR1 SNHLY, CDR2 FYNNEI. As DNA, the CDR3 is TGTGCCAGCACGTTCGACGGGGATCAGGGGGCTCGGGAGCAGTACTTC. Its protein is CASTFDGDQGAREQYF.

The CDR3 spells CASSMAGEPGELFF. The CDR3 DNA is TGTGCCAGTAGTATGGCGGGAGAGCCCGGGGAGCTGTTTTTT. J is TRBJ2-2 and V is TRBV19, with TRBD2 matching 7 bases. The CDR3 is made up of 14 amino acids. Germline values: CDR1 LNHDA, CDR2 SQIVND (reference sequence). V lost 3 bases to trimming and J lost 6 bases; unmatched junction nucleotides: 4.

This chain links TRBV30 with TRBJ1-2; 7 nucleotides line up with TRBD1. V was clipped by 3 bases and J by 6 bases; unmatched bases: 7. This CDR3 comprises 13 residues. Per germline, CDR1 GTSNPN and CDR2 SVGIG (reference sequence). CDR3 in amino acids: CAWRTGFMDGYTF. CDR3 sequence (DNA): TGTGCCTGGAGGACAGGGTTCATGGATGGCTACACCTTC.

This chain joins TRBV7-2 and TRBJ2-2; D may be TRBD1 (6 bases). Germline loops: CDR1 SGHTA, CDR2 FQGNSA. V lost 7 bases and J 1 base, leaving 16 bases between the germline ends. The CDR3 loop spans 16 amino acids. The CDR3 spells CASTKQGQENTGELFF. The CDR3 region has the DNA TGTGCCAGCACGAAGCAGGGACAAGAGAACACCGGGGAGCTGTTTTTT.

The rearrangement links TRBV7-8 to TRBJ1-1; D may be TRBD1 (6 bases). The CDR3 spans 12 residues. The V gene's germline CDR1 is SGHVS and CDR2 FQNEAQ. V lost 4 bases to trimming and J lost 7 bases, with 10 bases between them. CDR3: CASSSGQREAFF. CDR3 DNA: TGTGCCAGCAGCTCCGGACAGCGTGAAGCTTTCTTT.

The V and J genes are TRBV4-2 and TRBJ2-1, with D perhaps matching TRBD2 (6 bases). The CDR3 length is 17 residues. Germline CDR1 is LGHNA and CDR2 is YNFKEQ. Trimming removed 0 bases from V and 4 bases from J, with 16 bases in between. As DNA, the CDR3 is TGTGCCAGCAGCCAAGAGGGATCCGGGGGACTTTACAATGAGCAGTTCTTC. Residues: CASSQEGSGGLYNEQFF.

The chain combines TRBV12-3 or TRBV12-4 with TRBJ2-7; D may be TRBD2 (6 bases). This CDR3 comprises 13 residues. V was clipped by 3 bases and J by 1 base, with 7 bases between them. DNA for the CDR3: TGTGCCAGCAGTTTCGGGGGATCCTACGAGCAGTACTTC. This sequence encodes CASSFGGSYEQYF.

The V gene is TRBV6-1, the J gene TRBJ2-7; either TRBD1 or TRBD2 may fit D (5 bases each). V was trimmed by 3 bases and J by 2 bases, leaving 26 bases between them. Per the germline V gene, CDR1 is MNHNS and CDR2 is SASEGT. The CDR3 has 19 residues. The CDR3 loop is CASSDGPGAGVGGTYEQYF. The CDR3 DNA follows: TGTGCCAGCAGTGACGGCCCCGGGGCAGGAGTTGGGGGTACCTACGAGCAGTACTTC.

The chain links TRBV28 to TRBJ1-6, with D uncertain. V was cut by 5 bases and J by 13 bases, with 12 bases left in between. Germline CDR1 reads MDHEN; CDR2 reads SYDVKM. The CDR3 is 12 residues long. CDR3 coding DNA: TGTGCCAGCAGTACCCCCCCTGGGCCCCTCCACTTT. This encodes CASSTPPGPLHF.

The chain carries TRBV3-1 (or the pseudogene TRBV3-2) and TRBJ2-5; 8 positions match TRBD2. V lost 0 bases, J lost 10 bases, and 10 bases stayed unmatched. CDR3 length equals 15 residues. CDR1 and CDR2 from the germline V gene are LGHDT and YNNKEL (reference sequence). CDR3 region: CASSQDALAGVDQYF. CDR3 coding DNA: TGTGCCAGCAGCCAAGACGCGCTAGCGGGTGTGGACCAGTACTTC.

The V and J genes are TRBV13 and TRBJ1-1; 8 nucleotides match TRBD1. The CDR3 contains 15 residues. CDR1 is PRHDT, CDR2 FYEKMQ, per germline (reference sequence). J lost 1 base, V lost 5 bases, and 6 bases had no gene match. The CDR3 protein is CASSPRTGSNTEAFF. CDR3 in DNA: TGTGCCAGCAGCCCAAGGACAGGGTCGAACACTGAAGCTTTCTTT.